This T cell receptor beta chain was obtained from a study of shared clonotypes between healthy human individuals (dated by TCRdb to 2018 to 2021). About the study as a whole: A couple of women and a few men aged 18 to 49 years were included in the cohort. For each donor, three plates each were used for CD4 naive and CD4 memory, two plates were used for CD8 naive, and one plate was used for CD8 memory. Blood TCR repertoires of four to six healthy adults were deeply sequenced to estimate repertoire size and the extent of clonotype sharing between individuals. Libraries were prepared and TCR repertoires were sequenced by different laboratories using diverse techniques, in order to increase sequencing depth and limit assay-specific biases. Between about 0.94 and 10 billion PBMCs per donor were obtained by leukapheresis. What the work shows at the level of the full study, not this receptor alone: The small number of donors limited the genetic and exposure-history diversity represented. Rarefaction of sorted-subset datasets indicated incomplete sequencing despite the large sequencing depth. Based on pairwise subsampling, the degree of clonotype sharing among donors was expected to be affected by sequencing depth. Estimated clonotype richness was generally larger for naive than for memory subsets. Sampling was restricted to blood, and TCR repertoires in tissues likely differ from the TCR repertoires found in blood. Compared with non-shared clonotypes, the clonotypes found in all four sorted-subset donors had higher generation probabilities. Sharing across a few donors was observed for approximately 5% of naive CD4, around 3.5% of naive CD8, 2% to 2.5% of memory CD4, and approximately 0.41% of memory CD8 clonotypes.

As for this clone: Its recognized antigen is unknown. Per-base quality was not reported, and no clone a single base away is much larger than it.

Healthy HIV-negative adults with no recently reported acute infections or vaccinations were included as donors. Every donor was a Caucasian adult residing in Nashville, Tennessee, USA. CD4+ T cells were enriched through magnetic negative selection, after which naive cells were positively selected on CD45RA and the remaining negative fraction served as the memory subset. Blood was collected by leukapheresis, and PBMCs were isolated by Ficoll-Histopaque density gradient centrifugation and then cryopreserved in liquid nitrogen vapor phase. Purity and quantity of every magnetically sorted T cell population were checked by analytical flow cytometry. Each sorted fraction had its genomic DNA isolated and then quantified by UV absorbance on a Nanodrop 2000c. TCR CDR3 regions were amplified from genomic DNA by multiplex PCR using the deep immunoSEQ assay. Extracted genomic DNA from each cell subset was spread evenly across all wells of several immunoSEQ 96-well plates, with each plate serving as a replicate. For sorted subsets, roughly 0.2 ug genomic DNA, equal to 25,000 to 35,000 T cell genomes, was loaded into each replicate PCR. The purified libraries were quantified using a Qubit 3.0 fluorometer, sized with a Bioanalyzer 2100, and then quantified again using the KAPA Library Quantification kit. Every immunoSEQ 96-well plate was sequenced on a dedicated single-read 150-cycle Illumina NextSeq 550 flow cell. From the authors' description of their analysis: Because the immunoSEQ output included only junctional sequences and no quality scores, the filtering could not be the same as the filtering used for full-length reads. To assign V/J genes and CDR3, sequences were annotated against IMGT germline references using PyIR, a Python wrapper for IgBLAST v1.9. Reads were filtered out if the reads had weak V/J assignments (E-value above 1e-6), no CDR3, stop codons, out-of-frame junctions, or ambiguous translated residues. V3J clonotypes were defined by identical inferred V gene, J gene, and CDR3 amino acid sequence. Percentage overlap between repertoires was calculated by dividing the number of shared unique clonotypes by the size of the smaller repertoire. RTK rarefaction, the Chao1 estimator, and Recon v2.1 estimates of unobserved clonotypes were used to assess repertoire richness. OLGA was used to compute generation probabilities for all TCRbeta clonotypes that the gDNA method yielded from a handful of donors. Held by TCRdb, this immuneACCESS table contains in-frame sequences only and omits some clones. Under half of the omission traces to an unresolved V gene where checked; the cause of the rest is unknown. That table supplies the V and J calls and clone size; D and trimming were determined from the DNA. Recorded for this sample are approximately 940,000 clones; approximately 80% of them occurred a single time. The biggest ten clones account for roughly 1.5% of the sample.

For this chain, trimming is 0 bases at the V end and 0 bases at the J end, and the number of junction bases without a gene match is 8. Measured from the cysteine to the phenylalanine, the CDR3 is 18 residues long. This entry keeps only the CDR3 DNA: 54 bases, framed from base 1. Via the germline V gene, CDR1 is SGDLS and CDR2 YYNGEE. The clonotype comes from a man in his late teens or twenties in good health. The chain employs TRBV9 and TRBJ2-2; TRBD1 lines up with 7 middle nucleotides. Sample: memory CD4+ T cells sorted from blood. Per the publication, the cell subset or site label means: CD45RA-negative fraction. CDR3 reads: CASSVVDADRTNTGELFF. The nucleotides are TGTGCCAGCAGCGTAGTCGACGCGGACAGGACGAACACCGGGGAGCTGTTTTTT. The CDR3, completed at both ends by the reference TRBV9 and TRBJ2-2 genes, gives the full variable domain DSGVTQTPKHLITATGQRVTLRCSPRSGDLSVYWYQQSLDQGLQFLIQYYNGEERAKGNILERFSAQQFPDLHSELNLSSLELGDSALYFCASSVVDADRTNTGELFFGEGSRLTVL.